The 4 T cell receptor beta chains reported below all come from one sample, sequenced in a study of cytomegalovirus exposure and HLA in healthy donors. A multiplex PCR was run with 60 Vbeta primers and 13 Jbeta primers. Only in-frame clones appear in the TCRdb table, and some are missing; sequencing was by immunoSEQ multiplex PCR. The sample consists of tens of thousands of clones, around three quarters of them appearing once. The specimen sequenced was PBMCs. The receptors stem from a man aged 18 to 30 in good health and CMV-seropositive.

The genes are TRBV30 and TRBJ1-3, with a weak D call TRBD1 (5 bases). The CDR3 length is 12 residues. V lost 1 base, J lost 4 bases, and 5 bases lay in between. Germline CDR1 and CDR2: GTSNPN and SVGIG (reference sequence). CDR3 region: CAWSEGGNTIYF. CDR3 coding DNA: TGTGCCTGGAGTGAGGGGGGAAACACCATATATTTT.

J is TRBJ2-5 and V is TRBV6-1, with D possibly being TRBD2 (6 bases). This CDR3 is 12 amino acids long. Deletions cut 7 bases from V and 5 bases from J, with 11 bases between. From germline, CDR1 is MNHNS and CDR2 SASEGT. The CDR3 bases are TGTGCCAGCACGGGACTCTCGGAGACCCAGTACTTC. It is translated as CASTGLSETQYF.

The chain is built from TRBV30 and TRBJ1-3; D uncertain. Looked up from germline, CDR1 is GTSNPN and CDR2 is SVGIG (reference sequence). V was trimmed by 4 bases and J by 1 base, leaving 11 bases between them. This CDR3 contains 14 residues. In DNA, the CDR3 is TGTGCCTGGATCCCCGAGGGATCTGGAAACACCATATATTTT. It specifies CAWIPEGSGNTIYF.

The chain couples TRBV18 to TRBJ1-2; D remains ambiguous. Germline V gene data show CDR1 as KGHSH and CDR2 as LQKENI. V lost 1 base and J 0 bases, leaving 9 bases between the germline ends. The CDR3 is 15 amino acids. CDR3 coding DNA: TGTGCCAGCTCACCACGGGAGGCGGCTAACTATGGCTACACCTTC. Protein product: CASSPREAANYGYTF.